A selection of T cell receptor beta chains follows, all from one sample in a study of regulatory T cells in long-lasting Graves disease. TCRdb independently ran MiXCR on the multiplex PCR reads; one entry per CDR3 protein. This table holds fewer than 400,000 distinct CDR3 sequences, 20% found once. Sample: peripheral blood mononuclear cells (PBMCs), taken when the disease was refractory, from a patient treated with antithyroid drugs. These receptors all come from a female donor with Graves disease. CDR3s include the opening cysteine and the closing phenylalanine or tryptophan. D genes are given only for firm matches. Clone sizes are given selectively: once, few, many, or a class where the clone is expanded.

d_gene,len,j_gene,abundance,v_gene,CDR3nt,CDR3aa
-,13,TRBJ2-7,-,TRBV28,TGTGCCAGCAGTCGACGACAGAGATACGAGCAGTACTTC,CASSRRQRYEQYF
-,13,TRBJ1-2,many,TRBV28,TGTGCCAGCAGTTGGGTCGGATACTATGGCTACACCTTC,CASSWVGYYGYTF
-,14,TRBJ1-2,many,TRBV28,TGTGCCAGCAGTACGGACGACAGGCTCTATGGCTACACCTTC,CASSTDDRLYGYTF
-,17,TRBJ2-3,-,TRBV12-3/TRBV12-4,TGTGCCAGCAGTTCCCTTGGGGGCGGAAGAGAGGTGAATACGCAGTATTTT,CASSSLGGGREVNTQYF
TRBD1,17,TRBJ1-1,-,TRBV5-6,TGTGCCAGCAGCACACACTTCGGGACAGGGGACCACACTGAAGCTTTCTTT,CASSTHFGTGDHTEAFF
-,17,TRBJ1-5,many,TRBV19,TGTGCCAGTAGTATTAGGCCGACAGGTGGTAGCAATCAGCCCCAGCATTTT,CASSIRPTGGSNQPQHF
-,15,TRBJ2-2,-,TRBV4-3,TGCGCCAGCAGCCACGACGGGTGGGAGGCCGGGGAGCTGTTTTTT,CASSHDGWEAGELFF
TRBD1,14,TRBJ1-1,-,TRBV19,TGTGCCAGTACCCGGGACAGGGGGCAAACTGAAGCTTTCTTT,CASTRDRGQTEAFF
TRBD2,14,TRBJ2-7,many,TRBV29-1,TGCAGCGCCAACCGAGCGGGACCGCCGGACGAGCAGTACTTC,CSANRAGPPDEQYF
TRBD1,17,TRBJ1-1,few,TRBV5-6,TGTGCCAGCAGCTTAGACAGGGGGCGCGTGGTGAACACTGAAGCTTTCTTT,CASSLDRGRVVNTEAFF
-,11,TRBJ2-7,many,TRBV3-1,TGTGCCAGCAGCCAATCGGACGAGCAGTACTTC,CASSQSDEQYF
-,16,TRBJ2-5,few,TRBV20-1,TGCAGTGCTAGAGAATTCGTTTCTAACGAGCAGGAGACCCAGTACTTC,CSAREFVSNEQETQYF
-,16,TRBJ1-2,few,TRBV27,TGTGCCAGCAGTTCCGCCTCAGGGCCAGACTACTATGGCTACACCTTC,CASSSASGPDYYGYTF
-,13,TRBJ2-5,few,TRBV20-1,TGCAGTGCGCGTGCGGGAATCGCGGAGACCCAGTACTTC,CSARAGIAETQYF
-,15,TRBJ2-5,many,TRBV15,TGTGCCACCAGCAGAGTTCCGGGTGAGGTTGAGACCCAGTACTTC,CATSRVPGEVETQYF
-,15,TRBJ1-1,many,TRBV6-1,TGTGCCAGCAGGAGGTGGGAACAGGGCTACACTGAAGCTTTCTTT,CASRRWEQGYTEAFF
-,12,TRBJ1-2,many,TRBV6-1,TGTGCCAGCACTAACTACGGGTATGGCTACACCTTC,CASTNYGYGYTF
TRBD1,17,TRBJ2-7,many,TRBV7-2,TGTGCCAGCAGCTTAGAAAGTGGGGGGGACAGGGTCGACGAGCAGTACTTC,CASSLESGGDRVDEQYF
-,15,TRBJ1-5,many,TRBV12-3/TRBV12-4,TGTGCCAGCAGTTCCGGGACGGATTGGAATCAGCCCCAGCATTTT,CASSSGTDWNQPQHF
-,12,TRBJ2-7,-,TRBV20-1,TGCAGTGCTGGACAGCACTCCTACGAGCAGTACTTC,CSAGQHSYEQYF
-,13,TRBJ2-7,many,TRBV12-3/TRBV12-4,TGTGCCAGCAGTTTAGCCAGGGCGGTCGAGCAGTACTTC,CASSLARAVEQYF
-,11,TRBJ2-5,-,TRBV6-1,TGTGCCAGCAGCTATACGGGAGAACGGTACTTC,CASSYTGERYF
-,13,TRBJ1-1,-,TRBV9,TGTGCCAGCAGCGTAGGAACGAACACTGAAGCTTTCTTT,CASSVGTNTEAFF
-,15,TRBJ2-7,many,TRBV2,TGTGCCAGCAGTGAGGGACTGAGGAGCTCCTACGAGCAGTACTTC,CASSEGLRSSYEQYF
TRBD1,13,TRBJ2-2,-,TRBV6-1,TGTGCCAGCAACAGGGGGAACACCGGGGAGCTGTTTTTT,CASNRGNTGELFF
TRBD1,13,TRBJ1-4,many,TRBV30,TGTGCGTTGACAGGGTCAGTGGATGAAAAACTGTTTTTT,CALTGSVDEKLFF
TRBD1,14,TRBJ2-7,-,TRBV7-2,TGTGCCAGCAGCTTAGTAGAACAGGGGGGCGAGCAGTACTTC,CASSLVEQGGEQYF
-,15,TRBJ1-6,few,TRBV11-2,TGTGCCAGCAGCTTACCAGGGATGAGTAATTCACCCCTCCACTTT,CASSLPGMSNSPLHF
-,14,TRBJ2-5,many,TRBV24-1,TGTGCCACCAGTGATGTCGGGACAAAAGAGACCCAGTACTTC,CATSDVGTKETQYF
TRBD2,15,TRBJ2-4,few,TRBV7-8,TGTGCCAGCACCAAAGCGGGGGTAGCCAAAAGCATTCAGTACTTC,CASTKAGVAKSIQYF
-,13,TRBJ1-6,many,TRBV20-1,TGCAGTGCCACCCGGGTCTATAATTCACCCCTCCACTTT,CSATRVYNSPLHF
-,13,TRBJ2-7,many,TRBV19,TGTGCCAGTAGTAAGGGGCAGGGCTACGAGCAGTACTTC,CASSKGQGYEQYF
TRBD1,14,TRBJ2-7,few,TRBV18,TGTGCCAGCTCAGAGCAGGGGGCTGGTTACGAGCAGTACTTC,CASSEQGAGYEQYF
-,15,TRBJ1-1,few,TRBV7-3,TGTGCCAGCAGCTTAGACCAGCTCATGAACACTGAAGCTTTCTTT,CASSLDQLMNTEAFF
-,13,TRBJ1-1,few,TRBV12-3/TRBV12-4,TGTGCCAGCCAGTCCGTCGTGAACACTGAAGCTTTCTTT,CASQSVVNTEAFF
-,13,TRBJ1-2,few,TRBV29-1,TGCAGCGTTGAGCAACAGGGAGACTATGGCTACACCTTC,CSVEQQGDYGYTF
-,13,TRBJ1-1,many,TRBV2,TGTGCCAGCAAAAGAGACCAGAACACTGAAGCTTTCTTT,CASKRDQNTEAFF
TRBD1,17,TRBJ1-2,many,TRBV12-3/TRBV12-4,TGTGCCAGCAGTTTAGAGGTGGGACAGCCCATAAACTATGGCTACACCTTC,CASSLEVGQPINYGYTF
TRBD2,12,TRBJ2-1,-,TRBV20-1,TGCAGTGCTAGAGATCTAGCGGATGGGCAGTTCTTC,CSARDLADGQFF
-,14,TRBJ1-6,few,TRBV20-1,TGCAGTGCTTGGGAGGGGGAATATAATTCACCCCTCCACTTT,CSAWEGEYNSPLHF
-,14,TRBJ1-1,many,TRBV29-1,TGCAGCGTTGAACGGGCCAGGGCTAACACTGAAGCTTTCTTT,CSVERARANTEAFF
-,17,TRBJ2-4,few,TRBV28,TGTGCCAGCAGTTTGGGGGGACCAGGGGGGGTCAAAAACATTCAGTACTTC,CASSLGGPGGVKNIQYF
-,19,TRBJ1-3,few,TRBV11-2,TGTGCCAGCAGCTCACCTGCGCGTCAACAAGGGAGGTCTGGAAACACCATATATTTT,CASSSPARQQGRSGNTIYF